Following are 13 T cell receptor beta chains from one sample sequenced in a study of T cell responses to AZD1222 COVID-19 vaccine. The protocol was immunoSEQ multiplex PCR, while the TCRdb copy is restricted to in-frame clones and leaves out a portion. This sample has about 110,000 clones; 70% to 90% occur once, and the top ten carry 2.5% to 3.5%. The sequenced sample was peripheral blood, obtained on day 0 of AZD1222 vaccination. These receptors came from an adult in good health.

In DNA, the CDR3 is TGCGCCAGCACCCAGGGTCTCGGGGAGCTGTTTTTT. It encodes CASTQGLGELFF. The V gene is TRBV5-1, the J gene TRBJ2-2, with a weak D call TRBD1 (5 bases). The germline gives CDR1 SGHRS, CDR2 YFSETQ. Trimming stripped 6 bases from V and 7 bases from J, with 10 bases between. This CDR3 contains 12 residues.

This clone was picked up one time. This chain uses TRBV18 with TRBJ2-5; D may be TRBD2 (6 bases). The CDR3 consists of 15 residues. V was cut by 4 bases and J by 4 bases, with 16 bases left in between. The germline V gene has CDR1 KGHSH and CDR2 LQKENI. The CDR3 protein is CASSQLGGTRETQYF. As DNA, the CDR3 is TGTGCCAGCTCACAACTCGGGGGAACAAGAGAGACCCAGTACTTC.

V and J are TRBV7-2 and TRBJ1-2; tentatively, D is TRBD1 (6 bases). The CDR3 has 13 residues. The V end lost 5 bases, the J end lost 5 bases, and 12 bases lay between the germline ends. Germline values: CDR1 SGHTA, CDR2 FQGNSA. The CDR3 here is CASSPRGSYGYTF. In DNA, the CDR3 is TGTGCCAGCAGCCCCAGGGGCTCTTATGGCTACACCTTC.

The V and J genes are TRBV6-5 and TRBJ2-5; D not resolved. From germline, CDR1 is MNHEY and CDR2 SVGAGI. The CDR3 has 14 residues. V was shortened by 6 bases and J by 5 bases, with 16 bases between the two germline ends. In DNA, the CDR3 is TGTGCCAGCAGCCGCGGCGCCTTGATGGAGACCCAGTACTTC. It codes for CASSRGALMETQYF.

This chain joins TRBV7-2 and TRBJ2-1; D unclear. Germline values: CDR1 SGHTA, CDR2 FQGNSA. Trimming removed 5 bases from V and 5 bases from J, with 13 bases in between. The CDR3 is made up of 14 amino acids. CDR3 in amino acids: CASSTPVGDNEQFF. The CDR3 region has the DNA TGTGCCAGCAGCACCCCGGTCGGAGACAATGAGCAGTTCTTC.

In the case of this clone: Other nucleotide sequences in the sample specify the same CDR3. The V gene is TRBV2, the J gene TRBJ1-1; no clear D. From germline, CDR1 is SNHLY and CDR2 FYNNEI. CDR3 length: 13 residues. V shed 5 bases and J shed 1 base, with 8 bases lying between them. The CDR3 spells CASSTTANTEAFF. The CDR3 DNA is TGTGCCAGCAGTACCACAGCGAACACTGAAGCTTTCTTT.

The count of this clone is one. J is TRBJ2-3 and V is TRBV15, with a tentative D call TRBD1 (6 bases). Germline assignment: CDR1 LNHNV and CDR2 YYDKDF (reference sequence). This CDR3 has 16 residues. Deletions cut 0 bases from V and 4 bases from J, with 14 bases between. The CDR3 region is CATSRDRTTGADTQYF. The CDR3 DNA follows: TGTGCCACCAGCAGAGATCGAACGACAGGTGCAGATACGCAGTATTTT.

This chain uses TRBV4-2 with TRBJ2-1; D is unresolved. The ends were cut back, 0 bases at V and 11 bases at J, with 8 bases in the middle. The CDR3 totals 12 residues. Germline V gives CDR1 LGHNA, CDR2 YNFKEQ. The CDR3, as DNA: TGTGCCAGCAGCCAAGAATGGGCTCAGCAGTTCTTC. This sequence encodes CASSQEWAQQFF.

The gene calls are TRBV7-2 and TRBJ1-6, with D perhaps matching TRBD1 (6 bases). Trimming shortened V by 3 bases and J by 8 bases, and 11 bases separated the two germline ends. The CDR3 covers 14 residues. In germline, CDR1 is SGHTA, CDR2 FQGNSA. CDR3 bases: TGTGCCAGCAGCTTCACAGGGCTCGATTCACCCCTCCACTTT. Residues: CASSFTGLDSPLHF.

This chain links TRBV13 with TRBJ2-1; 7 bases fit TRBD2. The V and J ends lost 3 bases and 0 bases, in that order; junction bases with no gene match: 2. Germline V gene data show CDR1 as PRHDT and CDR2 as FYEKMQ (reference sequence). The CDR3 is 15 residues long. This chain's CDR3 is CASSLRDYSYNEQFF. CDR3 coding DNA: TGTGCCAGCAGCTTGAGGGACTACTCCTACAATGAGCAGTTCTTC. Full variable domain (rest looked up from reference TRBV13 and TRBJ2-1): AAGVIQSPRHLIKEKRETATLKCYPIPRHDTVYWYQQGPGQDPQFLISFYEKMQSDKGSIPDRFSAQQFSDYHSELNMSSLELGDSALYFCASSLRDYSYNEQFFGPGTRLTVL.

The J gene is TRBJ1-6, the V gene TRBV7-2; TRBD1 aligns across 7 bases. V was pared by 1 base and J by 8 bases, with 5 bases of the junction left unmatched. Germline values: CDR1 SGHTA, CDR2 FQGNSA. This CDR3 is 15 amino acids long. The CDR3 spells CASSLEGGQDSPLHF. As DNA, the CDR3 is TGTGCCAGCAGCTTAGAAGGGGGCCAGGATTCACCCCTCCACTTT.

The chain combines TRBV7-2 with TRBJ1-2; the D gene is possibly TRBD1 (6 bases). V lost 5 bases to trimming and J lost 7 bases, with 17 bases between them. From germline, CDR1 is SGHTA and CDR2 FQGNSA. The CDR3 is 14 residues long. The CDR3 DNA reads TGTGCCAGCAGCCCAGCAAGGGGGGGCAGTGGCTACACCTTC. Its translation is CASSPARGGSGYTF.

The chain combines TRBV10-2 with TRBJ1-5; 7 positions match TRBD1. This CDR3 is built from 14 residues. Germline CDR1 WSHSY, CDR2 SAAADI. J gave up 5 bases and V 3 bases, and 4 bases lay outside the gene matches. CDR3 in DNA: TGCGCCAGCAGTGAAGGGGGCGCGGATCAGCCCCAGCATTTT. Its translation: CASSEGGADQPQHF.